This entry concerns a single T cell receptor (beta chain). What it binds is not known. The same CDR3 is also encoded by other DNA sequences in this sample. Germline CDR1 and CDR2: SGHTA and FQGTGA. The CDR3 runs 14 residues. V was cut by 5 bases and J by 7 bases, with 15 bases left in between. This entry comes from a study of siplizumab effects on memory and regulatory T cells. Assaying covered about 99,000 TCR templates per sample. Using immunoSEQ multiplex PCR, the repertoire was profiled, and TCRdb retains in-frame clones only, with some absent. The table has 100,000 or so clones, more than 85% seen once; the top ten hold roughly 2.5%. General study findings and limits: The diversity of naive T cells seemed greater than that of memory cells, and their alloresponse contribution seemed major. Solely a minor proportion of alloreactive clones could be assigned to unstimulated subsets. Left unconfirmed was the suppressive function of proliferating Tregs from siplizumab cultures.

The V gene is TRBV7-3, the J gene TRBJ1-5; tentatively, D is TRBD1 (6 bases). The sample taken for sequencing was CD4+ T cells sorted from blood. The sequence came from a human donor in good health. Some clones in this sample may be carry-over from other donors' samples. The CDR3 region is CASSPTGGGQPQHF. The CDR3 DNA sequence: TGTGCCAGCAGCCCCACGGGGGGCGGACAGCCCCAGCATTTT.